These T cell receptor beta chains were read from a single sample in a study of memory CD4+ T cells and cytomegalovirus serostatus. The repertoire was sequenced with immunoSEQ multiplex PCR; TCRdb's copy has only in-frame clones and lacks some. Seen here are over 40,000 clones, about four fifths observed once, and the top ten hold 0.65% to 0.85%. The sample consisted of memory CD4+ T cells from blood. The receptors were sampled from an adult in good health and CMV-seronegative. The conserved cysteine and the conserved F or W are not part of the CDR3 here. Each record gives: V gene, CDR3 protein.

TRBV7-9 | ASSLNSDTDTQY
TRBV11-2 | ASSLAAEAF
TRBV30 | AWEKETQY
TRBV14 | ASRPPGQGFWRSRDQETQY
TRBV18 | ASSPSTGTGGTVGANVLT
TRBV19 | ASSNVGRTGNTIY
TRBV9 | ASSPQTGGVFFETQY
TRBV7-2 | ASSLIGAGTEAF
TRBV28 | ASSSPSTGGPYEQY
TRBV5-1 | ASSSILLAAQETQY
TRBV5-6 | ASSSAPGLAIDEQF
TRBV6-1 | ASSVYTPQH
TRBV7-6 | ASSLGQGNEKLF
TRBV6-5 | ASSYSSGDYGYT
TRBV6-6 | ASRQTSGGAFPQY
TRBV4-3 | ASSQDLVGAGYT
TRBV6-5 | ASSPSGGAVDTQY
TRBV6-4 | ATSGVGGTGELF
TRBV19 | ASSATGTGALLAKNIQY
TRBV20-1 | SASRNTEAF
TRBV7-2 | ASSARGGPGEQF
TRBV5-1 | ASSYPGTGIYEQY
TRBV4-3 | ASSQEIGGIYEQY
TRBV5-1 | ASSLDGVTEAF
TRBV7-3 | ASSRAPGTEETQY
TRBV19 | ASSRVDATNEKLF